The present T cell receptor beta chain was sequenced within a study of post-analysis software for immune sequencing data. At the level of the study: There were relapsing-remitting, secondary progressive and progressive-relapsing multiple sclerosis among the disease courses included. Study results and limitations: Included in a set of roughly five TRBV segments more frequent in patients than controls were TRBV5-6, TRBV5-1 and TRBV20-1.

Unique molecular identifiers were carried by the TCR beta cDNA libraries. TCRdb reanalysed the PCR reads using MiXCR and keeps one entry per CDR3 protein. Of some 450,000 distinct CDR3 sequences listed, around 40% are singletons. This CDR3 spans 15 amino acids. Germline assignment: CDR1 LGHNA and CDR2 YSLEER. A remark on this clonotype: The antigen is undetermined.

The sample consisted of blood. This TCR was sampled from a girl aged 10-17 years with multiple sclerosis. The chain employs TRBV4-3 and TRBJ2-5, with TRBD2 matching over 9 bases. The J call may be mistaken, given a closer DNA end match to TRBJ2-7. Here the CDR3 reads CASSQVASGIDEQYF. CDR3 DNA sequence: TGCGCCAGCAGCCAAGTTGCTAGCGGGATCGACGAGCAGTACTTC.